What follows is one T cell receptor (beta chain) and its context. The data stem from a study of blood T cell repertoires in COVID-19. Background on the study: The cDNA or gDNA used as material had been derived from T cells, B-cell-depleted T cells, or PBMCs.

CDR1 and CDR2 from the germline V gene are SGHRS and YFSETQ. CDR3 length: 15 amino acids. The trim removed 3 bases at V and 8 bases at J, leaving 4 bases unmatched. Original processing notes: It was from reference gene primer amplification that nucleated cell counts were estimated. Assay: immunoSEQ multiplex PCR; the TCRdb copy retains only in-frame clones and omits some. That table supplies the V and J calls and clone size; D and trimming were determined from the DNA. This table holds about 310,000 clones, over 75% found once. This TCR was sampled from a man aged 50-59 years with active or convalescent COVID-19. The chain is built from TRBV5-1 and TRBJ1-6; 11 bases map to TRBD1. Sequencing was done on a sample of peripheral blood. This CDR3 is CASSSGQGGDSPLHF. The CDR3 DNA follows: TGCGCCAGCAGCTCGGGACAGGGGGGAGATTCACCCCTCCACTTT.